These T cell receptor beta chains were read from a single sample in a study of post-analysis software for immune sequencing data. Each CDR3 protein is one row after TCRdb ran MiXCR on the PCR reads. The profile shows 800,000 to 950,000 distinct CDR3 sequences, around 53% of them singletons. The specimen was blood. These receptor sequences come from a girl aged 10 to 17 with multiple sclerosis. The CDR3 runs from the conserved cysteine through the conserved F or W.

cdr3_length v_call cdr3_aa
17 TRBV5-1 CASSLDSPSGGSFGQYF
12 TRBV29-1 CSVEEPGETQYF
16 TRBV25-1 CAKLGAGTSGANVLTF
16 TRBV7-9 CASSLAVAGSSYEQYF
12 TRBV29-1 CSVPQGGHGYTF
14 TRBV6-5 CASREEQAQETQYF
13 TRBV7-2 CASSYLLGNEQFF
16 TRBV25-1 CASSDGGGTGGYEQFF
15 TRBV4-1 CASSQDSGPNQPQHF
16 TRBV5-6 CASSLEAGWGANEQFF
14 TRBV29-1 CSVEMRGRLYEQYF
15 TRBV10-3 CAISARQGVGYEQYF
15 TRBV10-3 CAISETWTVNNEQFF
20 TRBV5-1 CASSFRPQGRGLFFRTEAFF
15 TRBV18 CASSKSGSDSHEQFF
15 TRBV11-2 CASSLARTSNNEQFF
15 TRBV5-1 CASSLVSSAAHTQYF
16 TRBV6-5 CASSYPRTRRPYEQYF
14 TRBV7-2 CASSTQGASYGYTF
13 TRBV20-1 CSARDGVGNEQFF
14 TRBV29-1 CSVEGGQGLYEQYF
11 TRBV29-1 CSATQAYEQYF
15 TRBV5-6 CASSPSSGRADTQYF
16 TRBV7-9 CASSLAASGRANIQYF
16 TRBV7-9 CASSRRRDPEANVLTF
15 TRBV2 CASSELGGIDNEQFF
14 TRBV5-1 CASSPPLFSDGYTF
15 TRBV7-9 CASSSSRVMNTEAFF
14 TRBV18 CASSPWTGQETQYF
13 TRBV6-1 CASSVTGRGEQYF
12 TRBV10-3 CAIWDRGGEQYF
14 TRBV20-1 CSASYSGRGNEQFF
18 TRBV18 CASSPRTSGGTSTDTQYF
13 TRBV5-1 CASGPSGAYEQYF
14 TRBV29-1 CSVASGAAQDTQYF
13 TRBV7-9 CASSFHQDNEQFF
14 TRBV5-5 CAGSSGPRGYGYTF